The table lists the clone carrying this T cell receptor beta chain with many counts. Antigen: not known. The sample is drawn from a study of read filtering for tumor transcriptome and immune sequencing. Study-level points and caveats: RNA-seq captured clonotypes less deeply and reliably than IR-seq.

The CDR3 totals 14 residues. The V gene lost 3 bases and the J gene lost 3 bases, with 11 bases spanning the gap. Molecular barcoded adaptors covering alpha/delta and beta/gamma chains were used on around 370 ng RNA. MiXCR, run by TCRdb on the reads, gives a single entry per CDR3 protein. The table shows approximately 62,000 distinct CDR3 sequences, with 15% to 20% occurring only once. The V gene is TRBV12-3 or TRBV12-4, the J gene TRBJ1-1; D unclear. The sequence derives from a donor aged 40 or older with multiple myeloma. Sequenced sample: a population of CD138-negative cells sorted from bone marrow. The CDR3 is CASSFIVQDTEAFF. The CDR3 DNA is TGTGCCAGCAGTTTTATAGTCCAGGACACTGAAGCTTTCTTT.